The sequence of this T cell receptor (beta chain) was determined in a study of cytomegalovirus exposure and HLA in healthy donors. Study-level results: It was approximately 160 TCR beta chains that were listed as cytomegalovirus-associated. Rarity characterized most TCR sequences, yet some public TCRs appeared in many donors. Cytomegalovirus status was reportedly diagnosed by the classifier with high sensitivity and specificity.

A note on this clone: No antigen is known for it.

The method was immunoSEQ multiplex PCR; TCRdb's version includes in-frame clones alone and lacks a portion of them. The repertoire includes 150,000 to 200,000 clones, over 85% of them detected once, and about 9.3% sits in the top ten. Germline V gene lookup returns CDR1 SGHRS and CDR2 YFSETQ. This CDR3 region has 13 residues. Between the trimmed V and J ends, which lost 5 bases and 2 bases, there was a span of 10 bases. The donors were in the approximately 110-subject validation cohort; that cohort was separate from the approximately 700-subject first cohort. The chain employs TRBV5-1 and TRBJ2-5; D uncertain. The sequencing input was PBMCs. This clonotype originated in a young woman in good health and CMV-seropositive. The CDR3 DNA reads TGCGCCAGCAGTTCCGGGTCTCAAGAGACCCAGTACTTC. Encoded protein: CASSSGSQETQYF.